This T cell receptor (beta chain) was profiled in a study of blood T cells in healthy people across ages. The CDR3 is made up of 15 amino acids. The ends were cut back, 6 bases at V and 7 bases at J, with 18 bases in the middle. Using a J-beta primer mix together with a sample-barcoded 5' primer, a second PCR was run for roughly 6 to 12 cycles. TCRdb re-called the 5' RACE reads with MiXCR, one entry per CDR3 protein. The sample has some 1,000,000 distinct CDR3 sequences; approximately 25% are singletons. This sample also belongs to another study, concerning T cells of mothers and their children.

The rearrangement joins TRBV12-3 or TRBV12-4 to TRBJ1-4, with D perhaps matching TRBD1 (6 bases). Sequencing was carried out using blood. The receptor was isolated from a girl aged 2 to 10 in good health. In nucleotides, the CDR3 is TGTGCCAGCAGCCGTTTCAAGGGGGGCGGTGAAAAACTGTTTTTT. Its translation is CASSRFKGGGEKLFF.